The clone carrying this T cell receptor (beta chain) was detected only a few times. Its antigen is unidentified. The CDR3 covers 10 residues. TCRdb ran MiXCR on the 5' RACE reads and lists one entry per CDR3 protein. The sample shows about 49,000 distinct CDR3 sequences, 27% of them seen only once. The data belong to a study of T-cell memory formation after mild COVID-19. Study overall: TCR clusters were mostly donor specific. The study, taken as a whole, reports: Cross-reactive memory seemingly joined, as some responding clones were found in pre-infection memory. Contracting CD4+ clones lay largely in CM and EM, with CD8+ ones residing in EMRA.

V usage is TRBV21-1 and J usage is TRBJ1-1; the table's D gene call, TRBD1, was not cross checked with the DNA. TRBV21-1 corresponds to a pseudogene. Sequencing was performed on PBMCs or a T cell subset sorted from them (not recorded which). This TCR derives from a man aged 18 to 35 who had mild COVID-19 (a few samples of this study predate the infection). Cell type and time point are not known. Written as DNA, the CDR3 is TGTGAGACAGGGGACACTGAAGCTTTCTTT. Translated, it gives CETGDTEAFF.